One and the same sample provided the 13 T cell receptor beta chains below, sequenced in a study of control samples from healthy donors and cancer patients (dated by TCRdb to between 2020 and 2021). Library prep was done by the immunoSEQ multiplex PCR assay. TCRdb limited this immuneACCESS table to in-frame rearrangements with V and J called. A share of clones is missing; checked studies link under half to unresolved V genes, and the rest is unexplained. This sample is represented by 140,000 to 150,000 clones; about 91% of them were singletons. The ten largest account for roughly 3.1% of the sample. Sequences were obtained from blood. These receptors were taken from a man younger than 45 in good health.

The chain uses TRBV27 and TRBJ2-3; TRBD2 matches at 7 bases. Germline values: CDR1 MNHEY, CDR2 SMNVEV (reference sequence). The CDR3 contains 20 residues. The V and J ends lost 4 bases and 0 bases, in that order; junction bases with no gene match: 19. The CDR3 DNA sequence: TGTGCCAGCAGTTACTTTTCCACACCTCTCCCTAGCGGTAGCACAGATACGCAGTATTTT. Encoded protein: CASSYFSTPLPSGSTDTQYF.

The rearrangement links TRBV7-2 to TRBJ1-1; D gene ambiguous. The CDR3 runs to 13 residues. Germline assignment: CDR1 SGHTA and CDR2 FQGNSA. V lost 5 bases and J lost 4, with 11 bases in between. For the CDR3, the DNA is TGTGCCAGCAGCCTGGGCCATGGCACTGAAGCTTTCTTT. This sequence encodes CASSLGHGTEAFF.

The chain combines TRBV28 with TRBJ1-2; 9 nucleotides match TRBD1. This CDR3 contains 13 residues. Germline V lookup: CDR1 MDHEN, CDR2 SYDVKM. V trimming: 6 bases; J trimming: 5 bases; junction bases outside the gene matches: 4. The DNA of the CDR3 is TGTGCCAGCAGGGCCGGGACAGGGTATGGCTACACCTTC. This translates into CASRAGTGYGYTF.

J is TRBJ2-7 and V is TRBV5-5, with D possibly matching TRBD1 (6 bases). The length of the CDR3 is 12 residues. CDR1 SGHKS and CDR2 YYEKEE come from the germline V gene (reference sequence). The germline V and J ends were trimmed by 4 bases and 6 bases, with 11 bases remaining between them. For the CDR3, the DNA is TGTGCCAGCAGCATAGGGGGTCCCGAGCAGTACTTC. As protein: CASSIGGPEQYF.

This chain links TRBV30 with TRBJ1-1; TRBD1 matches at 7 bases. The CDR3 is 15 residues long. Germline trimming cut 1 base from V and 6 bases from J; bases unmatched to any gene: 11. CDR1 is GTSNPN, CDR2 SVGIG, per germline (reference sequence). The CDR3 DNA reads TGTGCCTGGAGTGATCTGCAGGGGGTAATCGCTGAAGCTTTCTTT. It translates to CAWSDLQGVIAEAFF.

The V and J genes are TRBV5-1 and TRBJ2-7; TRBD1 agrees at 8 bases. Germline V gene data show CDR1 as SGHRS and CDR2 as YFSETQ. This CDR3 has 13 amino acids. Trimming cost V 2 bases and J 6 bases; bases outside gene matches: 4. The DNA for the CDR3 is TGCGCCAGCAGCTTCCTGACAGGGGCCGAGCAGTACTTC. Encoded protein: CASSFLTGAEQYF.

The rearrangement uses TRBV7-9 and TRBJ1-3, with D possibly being TRBD1 (5 bases). CDR3 length equals 18 residues. The germline V gene encodes CDR1 SEHNR and CDR2 FQNEAQ (reference sequence). The germline V and J ends were trimmed by 5 bases and 2 bases, with 22 bases remaining between them. CDR3: CASSLFGALALAGNTIYF. The CDR3 nucleotides are TGTGCCAGCAGCCTATTTGGGGCTTTGGCTCTGGCTGGAAACACCATATATTTT.

This clone was seen only once. This chain connects TRBV7-3 to TRBJ2-1; 9 positions match TRBD2. V lost 1 base, J lost 4 bases, and 5 bases stayed unmatched. The CDR3 loop spans 16 amino acids. The V gene's germline CDR1 is SGHTA and CDR2 FQGTGA. This CDR3 is CASSLSGGARYNEQFF. CDR3 sequence (DNA): TGTGCCAGCAGCTTAAGCGGGGGGGCTAGGTACAATGAGCAGTTCTTC.

This rearrangement joins TRBV7-9 to TRBJ2-7; the D gene is possibly TRBD1 (5 bases). This CDR3 contains 12 residues. V lost 1 base and J lost 7, with 8 bases in between. CDR1 SEHNR and CDR2 FQNEAQ come from the germline V gene (reference sequence). The CDR3 nucleotides read TGTGCCAGCAGCTTAGTCAGGGCAGAGCAGTACTTC. It translates to CASSLVRAEQYF.

The chain is built from TRBV30 and TRBJ1-1, with D maybe TRBD1 (6 bases). V lost 3 bases, J lost 1 base, and 15 bases lay in between. The CDR3 is 15 residues long. The germline gives CDR1 GTSNPN, CDR2 SVGIG (reference sequence). Here the CDR3 reads CAWRRNRVGNTEAFF. The CDR3, as DNA: TGTGCCTGGAGGAGGAACAGGGTGGGGAACACTGAAGCTTTCTTT.

V gene TRBV7-8 combines with J gene TRBJ1-1, with a possible D match to TRBD1 (5 bases). Trimming removed 1 base from V and 1 base from J, with 10 bases in between. CDR1 and CDR2 (germline): SGHVS, FQNEAQ. The CDR3 length is 15 residues. The CDR3 DNA is TGTGCCAGCAGCTTAGTGGTGGGGGGGAACACTGAAGCTTTCTTT. This gives the protein CASSLVVGGNTEAFF.

The chain recombines TRBV3-1 (or the pseudogene TRBV3-2) with TRBJ1-1; D remains unclear. Between the trimmed V and J ends, which lost 4 bases and 7 bases, there was a span of 10 bases. Germline V gene sequence: CDR1 LGHDT, CDR2 YNNKEL (reference sequence). This CDR3 is built from 12 residues. The CDR3 loop reads CASSRGISEAFF. CDR3 nucleotide sequence: TGTGCCAGCAGCCGCGGTATCAGTGAAGCTTTCTTT.

The chain uses TRBV12-2 and TRBJ2-3; whether TRBD1, the table's D call, matches the DNA was not checked. TRBV12-2 is tagged as a pseudogene. The CDR3 length is 15 residues. CDR3 sequence reads: CASRLAGARTDTQYF. The DNA of the CDR3 is TGTGCAAGTCGCTTAGCGGGGGCTCGCACAGATACGCAGTATTTT.